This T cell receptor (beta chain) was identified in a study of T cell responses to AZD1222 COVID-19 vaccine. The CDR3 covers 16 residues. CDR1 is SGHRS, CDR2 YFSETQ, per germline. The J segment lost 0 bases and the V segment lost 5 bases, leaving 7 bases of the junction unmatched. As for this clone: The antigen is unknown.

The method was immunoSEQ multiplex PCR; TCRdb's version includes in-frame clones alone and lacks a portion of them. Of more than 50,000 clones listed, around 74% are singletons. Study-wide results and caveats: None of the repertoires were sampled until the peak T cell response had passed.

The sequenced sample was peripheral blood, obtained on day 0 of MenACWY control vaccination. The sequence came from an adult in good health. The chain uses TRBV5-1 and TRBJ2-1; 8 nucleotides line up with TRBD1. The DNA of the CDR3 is TGCGCCAGCAGTCCCGGACAGGGTTTCTCCTACAATGAGCAGTTCTTC. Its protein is CASSPGQGFSYNEQFF.